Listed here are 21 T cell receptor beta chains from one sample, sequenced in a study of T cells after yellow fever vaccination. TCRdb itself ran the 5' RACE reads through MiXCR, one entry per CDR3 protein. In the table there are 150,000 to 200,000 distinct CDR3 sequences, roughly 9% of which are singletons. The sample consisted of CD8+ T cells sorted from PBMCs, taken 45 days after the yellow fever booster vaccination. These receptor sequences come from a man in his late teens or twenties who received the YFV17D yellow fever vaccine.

CDR3 in amino acids: CASSPPGTPYNEQFF. In DNA, the CDR3 is TGTGCCAGCTCACCACCGGGGACACCGTACAATGAGCAGTTCTTC. The V gene is TRBV18, the J gene TRBJ2-1; the D gene is possibly TRBD1 (6 bases). The V and J ends lost 0 bases and 4 bases respectively, with 10 bases between them. Germline V gene lookup returns CDR1 KGHSH and CDR2 LQKENI. The CDR3 is 15 amino acids.

This CDR3 is CASSENSYYEQYV. The DNA for the CDR3 is TGTGCCAGCAGTGAGAACAGTTACTACGAGCAGTACGTC. V usage is TRBV6-1 and J usage is TRBJ2-7; no clear D gene. CDR1 MNHNS and CDR2 SASEGT come from the germline V gene. This CDR3 is 13 amino acids long. V lost 3 bases and J lost 3, with 9 bases in between.

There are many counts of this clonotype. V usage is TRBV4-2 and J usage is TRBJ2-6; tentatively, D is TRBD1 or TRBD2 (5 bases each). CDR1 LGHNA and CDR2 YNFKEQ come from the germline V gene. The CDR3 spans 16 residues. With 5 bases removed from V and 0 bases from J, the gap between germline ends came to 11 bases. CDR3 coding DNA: TGTGCCAGCAGCGACCGGGACGGCTCTGGGGCCAACGTCCTGACTTTC. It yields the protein CASSDRDGSGANVLTF.

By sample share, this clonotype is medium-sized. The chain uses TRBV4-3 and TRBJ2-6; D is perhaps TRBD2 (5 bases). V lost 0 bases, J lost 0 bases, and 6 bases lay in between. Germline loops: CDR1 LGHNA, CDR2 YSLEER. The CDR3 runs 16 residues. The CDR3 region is CASSQEGSSGANVLTF. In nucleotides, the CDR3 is TGCGCCAGCAGCCAAGAAGGGAGCTCTGGGGCCAACGTCCTGACTTTC.

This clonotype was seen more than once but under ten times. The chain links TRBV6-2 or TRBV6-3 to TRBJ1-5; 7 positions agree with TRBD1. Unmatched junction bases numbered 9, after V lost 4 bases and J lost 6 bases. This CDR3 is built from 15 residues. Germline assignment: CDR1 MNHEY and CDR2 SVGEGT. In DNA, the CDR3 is TGTGCCAGCAGTTTAGACAGGGCCTCGGCTCAGCCCCAGCATTTT. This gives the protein CASSLDRASAQPQHF.

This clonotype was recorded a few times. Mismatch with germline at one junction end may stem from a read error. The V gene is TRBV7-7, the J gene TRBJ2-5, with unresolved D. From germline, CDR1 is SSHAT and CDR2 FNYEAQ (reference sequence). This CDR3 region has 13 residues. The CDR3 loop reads CASSSENPGTQYF. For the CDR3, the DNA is TGTGCTAGCAGCTCAGAGAACCCAGGGACCCAGTACTTC.

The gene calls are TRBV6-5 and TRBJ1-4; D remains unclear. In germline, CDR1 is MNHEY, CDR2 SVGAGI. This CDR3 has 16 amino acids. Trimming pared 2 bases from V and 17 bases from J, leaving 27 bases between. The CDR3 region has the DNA TGTGCCAGCAGTTACCGCTTAATGGTTTTAATGAAAACCTGTTTTTTT. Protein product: CASSYRLMVLMKTCFF.

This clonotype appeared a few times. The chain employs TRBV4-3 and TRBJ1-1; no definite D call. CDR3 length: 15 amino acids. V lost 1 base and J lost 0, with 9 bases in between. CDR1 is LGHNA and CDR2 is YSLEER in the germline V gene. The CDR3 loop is CASSQGRLMNTEAFF. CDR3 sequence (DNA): TGCGCCAGCAGCCAAGGACGGCTAATGAACACTGAAGCTTTCTTT.

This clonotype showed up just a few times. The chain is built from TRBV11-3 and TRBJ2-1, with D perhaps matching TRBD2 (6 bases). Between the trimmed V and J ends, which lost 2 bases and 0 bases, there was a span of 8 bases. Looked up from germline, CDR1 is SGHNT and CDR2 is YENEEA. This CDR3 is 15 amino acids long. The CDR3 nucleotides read TGTGCCAGCAGCTTAAACGGGGGCTCCTACAATGAGCAGTTCTTC. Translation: CASSLNGGSYNEQFF.

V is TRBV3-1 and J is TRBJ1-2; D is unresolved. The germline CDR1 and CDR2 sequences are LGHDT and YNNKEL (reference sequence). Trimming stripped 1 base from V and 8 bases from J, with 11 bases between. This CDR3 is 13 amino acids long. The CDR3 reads CASSQVMLWGYTF. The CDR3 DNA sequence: TGTGCCAGCAGCCAAGTAATGCTATGGGGCTACACCTTC.

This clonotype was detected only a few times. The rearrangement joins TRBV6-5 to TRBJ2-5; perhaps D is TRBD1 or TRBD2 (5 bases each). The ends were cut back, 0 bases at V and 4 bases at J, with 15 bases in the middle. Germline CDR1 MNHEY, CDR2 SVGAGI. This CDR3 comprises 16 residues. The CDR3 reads CASSYSVGAGGETQYF. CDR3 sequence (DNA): TGTGCCAGCAGTTACTCGGTTGGGGCTGGGGGAGAGACCCAGTACTTC.

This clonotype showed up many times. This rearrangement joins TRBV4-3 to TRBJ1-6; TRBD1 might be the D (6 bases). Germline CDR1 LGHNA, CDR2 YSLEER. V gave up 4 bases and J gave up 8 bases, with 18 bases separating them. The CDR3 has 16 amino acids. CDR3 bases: TGCGCCAGCAGCCTTTCGGGGGCTGTGAGAGATTCACCCCTCCACTTT. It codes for CASSLSGAVRDSPLHF.

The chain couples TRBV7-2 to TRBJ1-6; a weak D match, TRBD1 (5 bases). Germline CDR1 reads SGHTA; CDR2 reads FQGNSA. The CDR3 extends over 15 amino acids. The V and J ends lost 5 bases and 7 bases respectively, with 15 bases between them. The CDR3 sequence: CASSPGRGSNSPLHF. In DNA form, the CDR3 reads TGTGCCAGCAGCCCGGGGCGAGGTTCGAATTCACCCCTCCACTTT.

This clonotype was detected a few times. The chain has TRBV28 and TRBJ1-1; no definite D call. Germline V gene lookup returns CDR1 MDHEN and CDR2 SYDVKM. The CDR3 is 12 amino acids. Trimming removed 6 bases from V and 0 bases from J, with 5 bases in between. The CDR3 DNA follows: TGTGCCAGCAGCACCTTGAACACTGAAGCTTTCTTT. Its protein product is CASSTLNTEAFF.

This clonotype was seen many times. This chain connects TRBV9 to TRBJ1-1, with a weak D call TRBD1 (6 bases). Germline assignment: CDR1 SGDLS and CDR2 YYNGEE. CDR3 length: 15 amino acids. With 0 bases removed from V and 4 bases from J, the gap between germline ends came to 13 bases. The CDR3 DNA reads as TGTGCCAGCAGCGTAGGCTCGCCGGGGGCCACTGAAGCTTTCTTT. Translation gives CASSVGSPGATEAFF.

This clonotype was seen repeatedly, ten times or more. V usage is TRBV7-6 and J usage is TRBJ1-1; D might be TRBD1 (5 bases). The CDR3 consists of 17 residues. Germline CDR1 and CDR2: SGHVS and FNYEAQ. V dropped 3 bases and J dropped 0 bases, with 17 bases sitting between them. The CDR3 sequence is CASSFAPGHGMNTEAFF. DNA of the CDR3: TGTGCCAGCAGCTTCGCCCCAGGGCACGGGATGAACACTGAAGCTTTCTTT. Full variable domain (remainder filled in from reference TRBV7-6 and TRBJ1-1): GAGVSQSPRYKVTKRGQDVALRCDPISGHVSLYWYRQALGQGPEFLTYFNYEAQQDKSGLPNDRFSAERPEGSISTLTIQRTEQRDSAMYRCASSFAPGHGMNTEAFFGQGTRLTVV.

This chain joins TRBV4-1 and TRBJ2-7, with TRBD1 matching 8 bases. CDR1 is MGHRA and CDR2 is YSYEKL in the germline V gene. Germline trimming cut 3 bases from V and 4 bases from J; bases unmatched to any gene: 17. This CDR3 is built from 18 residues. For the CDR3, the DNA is TGCGCCAGCAGCCACCCCCCGGGGGACGGACAGGGAGGATACGAGCAGTACTTC. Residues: CASSHPPGDGQGGYEQYF.

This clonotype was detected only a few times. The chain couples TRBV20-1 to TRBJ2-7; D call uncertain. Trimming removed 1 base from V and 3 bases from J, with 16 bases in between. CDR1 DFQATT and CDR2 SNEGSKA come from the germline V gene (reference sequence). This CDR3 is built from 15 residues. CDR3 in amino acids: CSARANSHLVYEQYV. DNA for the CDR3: TGCAGTGCTAGAGCGAACAGCCACCTTGTCTACGAGCAGTACGTC.

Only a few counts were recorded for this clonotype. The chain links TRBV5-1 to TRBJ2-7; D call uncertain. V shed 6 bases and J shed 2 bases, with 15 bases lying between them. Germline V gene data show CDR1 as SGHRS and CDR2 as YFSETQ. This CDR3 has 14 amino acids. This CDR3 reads CASTDPRVAYEQYF. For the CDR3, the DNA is TGCGCCAGCACCGACCCTCGGGTCGCCTACGAGCAGTACTTC. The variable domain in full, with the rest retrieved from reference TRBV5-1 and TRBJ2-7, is KAGVTQTPRYLIKTRGQQVTLSCSPISGHRSVSWYQQTPGQGLQFLFEYFSETQRNKGNFPGRFSGRQFSNSRSEMNVSTLELGDSALYLCASTDPRVAYEQYFGPGTRLTVT.

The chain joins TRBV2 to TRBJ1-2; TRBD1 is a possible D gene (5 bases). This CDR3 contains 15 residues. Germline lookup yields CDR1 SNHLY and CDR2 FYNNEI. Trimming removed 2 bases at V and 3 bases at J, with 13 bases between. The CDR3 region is CASSEPKSRDYGYTF. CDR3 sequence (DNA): TGTGCCAGCAGTGAACCTAAGTCCAGGGACTATGGCTACACCTTC.

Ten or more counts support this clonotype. The CDR3 is CASSSAQDTQYF. Here the CDR3 DNA reads TGTGCCAGCAGCTCCGCGCAAGATACGCAGTATTTT. The chain has TRBV7-9 and TRBJ2-3, with unresolved D. V lost 4 bases, J lost 5 bases, and 7 bases lay in between. Germline CDR1 SEHNR, CDR2 FQNEAQ (reference sequence). This CDR3 comprises 12 residues.